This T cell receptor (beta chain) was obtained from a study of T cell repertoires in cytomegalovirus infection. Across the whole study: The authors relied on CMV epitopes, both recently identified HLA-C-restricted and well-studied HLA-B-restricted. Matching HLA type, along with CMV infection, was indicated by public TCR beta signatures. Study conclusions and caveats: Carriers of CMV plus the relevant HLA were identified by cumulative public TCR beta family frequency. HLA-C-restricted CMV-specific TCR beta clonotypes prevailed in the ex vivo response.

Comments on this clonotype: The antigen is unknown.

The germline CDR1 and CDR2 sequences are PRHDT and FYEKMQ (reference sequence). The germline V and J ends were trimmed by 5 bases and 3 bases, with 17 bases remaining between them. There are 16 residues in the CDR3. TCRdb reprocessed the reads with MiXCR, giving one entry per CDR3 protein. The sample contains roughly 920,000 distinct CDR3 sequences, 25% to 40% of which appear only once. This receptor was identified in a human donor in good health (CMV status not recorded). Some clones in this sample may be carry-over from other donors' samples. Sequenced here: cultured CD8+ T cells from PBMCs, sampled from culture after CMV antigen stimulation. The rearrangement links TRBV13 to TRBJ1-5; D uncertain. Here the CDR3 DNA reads TGTGCCAGCAGCCGCCGGGTCTCGAGGCCCAATCAGCCCCAGCATTTT. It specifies CASSRRVSRPNQPQHF.